One sample yielded the 22 T cell receptor beta chains listed below, sequenced in a study of patients and donors after allogeneic stem cell transplantation. MiXCR, run by TCRdb on the RT-PCR reads, gives a single entry per CDR3 protein. The data hold some 960,000 distinct CDR3 sequences, with about a sixth observed a single time. The sample taken for sequencing was blood, either unsorted or a sorted T cell fraction (not recorded which). These receptors were collected from a human donor who was either an allogeneic HSCT recipient or a stem cell or donor lymphocyte infusion donor (not recorded which). It is not recorded whose cells these are; they may come from a transplant donor.

This clonotype showed up just a few times. The chain uses TRBV24-1 and TRBJ2-1, with a tentative D call TRBD1 (5 bases). This CDR3 comprises 17 residues. From germline, CDR1 is KGHDR and CDR2 SFDVKD. The V gene lost 5 bases and the J gene lost 1 base, with 17 bases spanning the gap. The chain's CDR3 is CATSGRIRVGSYNEQFF. CDR3 nucleotide sequence: TGTGCCACCAGTGGTCGTATCAGGGTTGGGTCCTACAATGAGCAGTTCTTC.

This clonotype was detected only a few times. This chain uses TRBV19 with TRBJ2-1; TRBD1 aligns across 9 bases. Germline V gene data show CDR1 as LNHDA and CDR2 as SQIVND (reference sequence). The ends lost 5 bases at V and 7 bases at J; junction bases unmatched: 6. The CDR3 totals 14 residues. CDR3 loop: CASSSPGQGNEQFF. DNA of the CDR3: TGTGCCAGTAGTTCCCCGGGACAGGGAAATGAGCAGTTCTTC.

This clonotype was recorded a few times. The chain uses TRBV4-3 and TRBJ1-1, with unresolved D. Germline-derived CDR1 and CDR2 are LGHNA and YSLEER. The V end lost 0 bases, the J end lost 4 bases, and 12 bases lay between the germline ends. CDR3 size: 15 residues. The CDR3 loop reads CASSQDPSWGTEAFF. The CDR3, as DNA: TGCGCCAGCAGCCAAGATCCCAGTTGGGGCACTGAAGCTTTCTTT.

This chain links TRBV12-3 or TRBV12-4 with TRBJ2-7; 8 bases align to TRBD1. The CDR3 covers 14 residues. Trimming took 6 bases from V and 1 from J; bases not matched to a gene: 5. CDR3 region: CASSRRQGSYEQYF. The CDR3 DNA is TGTGCCAGCAGCCGAAGACAGGGGTCCTACGAGCAGTACTTC.

The rearrangement links TRBV18 to TRBJ2-5, with 7 bases lining up with TRBD1. Germline CDR1 and CDR2: KGHSH and LQKENI. V trimming: 1 base; J trimming: 3 bases; junction bases outside the gene matches: 2. The CDR3 is 14 amino acids. The CDR3 region is CASSPQGTEETQYF. The DNA of the CDR3 is TGTGCCAGCTCACCACAAGGGACAGAAGAGACCCAGTACTTC. Filled out from reference TRBV18 and TRBJ2-5, the complete variable domain reads NAGVMQNPRHLVRRRGQEARLRCSPMKGHSHVYWYRQLPEEGLKFMVYLQKENIIDESGMPKERFSAEFPKEGPSILRIQQVVRGDSAAYFCASSPQGTEETQYFGPGTRLLVL.

This chain uses TRBV7-2 with TRBJ2-5, with D unclear. The V end was cut by 7 bases, the J end by 5 bases, with 17 bases between. The CDR3 is 14 residues long. From germline, CDR1 is SGHTA and CDR2 FQGNSA. The CDR3, as DNA: TGTGCCAGCACCGAGCATGGGGAAGTGGAGACCCAGTACTTC. Amino acid sequence: CASTEHGEVETQYF.

This clonotype was seen a few times. The chain is built from TRBV7-2 and TRBJ2-3; weak D call: TRBD1 (5 bases). The V gene's germline CDR1 is SGHTA and CDR2 FQGNSA. The CDR3 totals 14 residues. Trimming removed 10 bases at V and 2 bases at J, with 16 bases between. The CDR3 bases are TGTGCCATAAGAGATGGGGCCATCACAGATACGCAGTATTTT. It encodes CAIRDGAITDTQYF.

This clonotype has a handful of counts. The chain links TRBV11-2 to TRBJ2-6; 8 nucleotides agree with TRBD2. Germline CDR1 reads SGHAT; CDR2 reads FQNNGV. The CDR3 covers 20 residues. J was trimmed by 0 bases and V by 2 bases; bases with no gene match: 12. The CDR3: CASSLLAGKNRGSGANVLTF. As DNA, the CDR3 is TGTGCCAGCAGCTTACTAGCGGGTAAAAATAGAGGCTCTGGGGCCAACGTCCTGACTTTC. Based on the CDR3 plus reference TRBV11-2 and TRBJ2-6, the full variable domain is EAGVAQSPRYKIIEKRQSVAFWCNPISGHATLYWYQQILGQGPKLLIQFQNNGVVDDSQLPKDRFSAERLKGVDSTLKIQPAKLEDSAVYLCASSLLAGKNRGSGANVLTFGAGSRLTVL.

The J gene is TRBJ1-2, the V gene TRBV29-1; 11 nucleotides line up with TRBD1. This CDR3 comprises 13 residues. Germline V lookup: CDR1 SQVTM, CDR2 ANQGSEA. The V segment lost 4 bases and the J segment 7 bases; nucleotides outside the gene matches: 5. The CDR3 nucleotides are TGCAGCGTTGGAGAGGACAGGGGGCCTGGCTACACCTTC. Translating gives CSVGEDRGPGYTF.

The chain uses TRBV19 and TRBJ1-5, with a tentative D call TRBD1 (6 bases). This CDR3 contains 14 residues. With 6 bases removed from V and 0 bases from J, the gap between germline ends came to 9 bases. Germline V gene lookup returns CDR1 LNHDA and CDR2 SQIVND (reference sequence). The CDR3 reads CASRDSYSNQPQHF. In DNA form, the CDR3 reads TGTGCCAGTAGGGACAGCTATAGCAATCAGCCCCAGCATTTT.

CDR3 nucleotides: TGTGCCAGCAGCTTAGCAATAGAGCGTAACACTGAAGCTTTCTTT. Amino acid sequence: CASSLAIERNTEAFF. The rearrangement joins TRBV7-2 to TRBJ1-1; no clear D. The ends were cut back, 0 bases at V and 2 bases at J, with 10 bases in the middle. Germline loops: CDR1 SGHTA, CDR2 FQGNSA. This CDR3 region has 15 residues.

The CDR3 sequence is CASSIAVNEQFF. DNA of the CDR3: TGTGCCAGCAGTATAGCAGTCAATGAGCAGTTCTTC. The gene calls are TRBV6-2 or TRBV6-3 and TRBJ2-1, with D unresolved. The CDR3 runs to 12 residues. Germline CDR1 and CDR2: MNHEY and SVGEGT. The ends were cut back, 5 bases at V and 6 bases at J, with 8 bases in the middle.

The chain joins TRBV12-3 or TRBV12-4 to TRBJ2-5; D ambiguous. The CDR3 runs 16 residues. Trimming stripped 0 bases from V and 2 bases from J, with 13 bases between. The CDR3 here is CASSLAPPGTQETQYF. The CDR3 DNA is TGTGCCAGCAGTTTAGCGCCCCCCGGTACTCAAGAGACCCAGTACTTC.

This clonotype was recorded a few times. The rearrangement uses TRBV28 and TRBJ1-4; 8 bases fit TRBD1. The CDR3 contains 15 residues. Germline assignment: CDR1 MDHEN and CDR2 SYDVKM. V trimming: 5 bases; J trimming: 4 bases; junction bases outside the gene matches: 6. The CDR3 reads CASSTFGQGNEKLFF. The DNA of the CDR3 is TGTGCCAGCAGTACGTTCGGACAGGGTAATGAAAAACTGTTTTTT.

The V call is TRBV21-1, the J call TRBJ2-2; the table calls TRBD1, which could not be checked here. TRBV21-1 counts as a pseudogene. This CDR3 is built from 19 residues. In DNA, the CDR3 is TGTGCCAGCAGCAAAGAGGCGGGACAAGGTGCCGCGAACACCGGGGAGCTGTTTTTT. This codes for CASSKEAGQGAANTGELFF.

This clonotype was seen only a few times. This rearrangement joins TRBV6-1 to TRBJ1-5; TRBD1 aligns across 10 bases. The ends lost 6 bases at V and 6 bases at J; junction bases unmatched: 5. The germline V gene has CDR1 MNHNS and CDR2 SASEGT. The CDR3 consists of 14 residues. CDR3 residues: CASRGQGLGQPQHF. The CDR3 DNA follows: TGTGCCAGCAGGGGACAGGGGTTAGGTCAGCCCCAGCATTTT.

This clonotype has more than one count but fewer than ten. The J gene is TRBJ2-3, the V gene TRBV29-1, with unresolved D. Germline loops: CDR1 SQVTM, CDR2 ANQGSEA. The length of the CDR3 is 12 residues. The ends were cut back, 4 bases at V and 2 bases at J, with 7 bases in the middle. This chain's CDR3 is CSVVPATDTQYF. In DNA form, the CDR3 reads TGCAGCGTTGTTCCAGCCACAGATACGCAGTATTTT.

This clonotype was counted between two and nine times. The CDR3 is CASSLQGLAGELFF. CDR3 coding DNA: TGTGCCAGCAGTTTACAGGGATTAGCCGGGGAGCTGTTTTTT. The genes are TRBV6-2 or TRBV6-3 and TRBJ2-2; D might be TRBD1 (6 bases). Trimming cost V 4 bases and J 6 bases, with 12 bases left between them. Germline V gives CDR1 MNHEY, CDR2 SVGEGT. This CDR3 spans 14 amino acids.

In this sample, this clonotype turned up a few times. This chain links TRBV5-1 with TRBJ2-7; D gene ambiguous. Germline V gene lookup returns CDR1 SGHRS and CDR2 YFSETQ. Trimming cost V 5 bases and J 3 bases, with 18 bases left between them. The CDR3 covers 15 residues. The CDR3: CASRGTGSVYYEQYF. CDR3 nucleotide sequence: TGCGCCAGCAGAGGTACGGGTTCTGTATACTACGAGCAGTACTTC.

This clonotype showed up just a few times. The genes are TRBV20-1 and TRBJ1-6; D gene ambiguous. There are 14 residues in the CDR3. The germline V gene has CDR1 DFQATT and CDR2 SNEGSKA (reference sequence). Trimming pared 2 bases from V and 9 bases from J, leaving 14 bases between. Here the CDR3 reads CSARTRATGSPLHF. DNA of the CDR3: TGCAGTGCTAGAACAAGGGCGACTGGTTCACCCCTCCACTTT.

This clonotype was detected a few times. This chain uses TRBV6-2 or TRBV6-3 with TRBJ2-7, with TRBD2 as a possible D gene (5 bases). The CDR3 has 15 residues. The germline V gene encodes CDR1 MNHEY and CDR2 SVGEGT. V was cut by 6 bases and J by 0 bases, with 15 bases left in between. The DNA of the CDR3 is TGTGCCAGCAGGGTGGGAAGCGGTAACTCCTACGAGCAGTACTTC. As protein: CASRVGSGNSYEQYF.

This sequence joins TRBV2 and TRBJ2-1; 9 bases line up with TRBD2. The V and J ends lost 6 bases and 7 bases, in that order; junction bases with no gene match: 7. CDR3 length: 14 residues. Germline assignment: CDR1 SNHLY and CDR2 FYNNEI. The DNA of the CDR3 is TGTGCCAGCAGCGGGTCTAGCGGGATTAATGAGCAGTTCTTC. Its translation is CASSGSSGINEQFF.